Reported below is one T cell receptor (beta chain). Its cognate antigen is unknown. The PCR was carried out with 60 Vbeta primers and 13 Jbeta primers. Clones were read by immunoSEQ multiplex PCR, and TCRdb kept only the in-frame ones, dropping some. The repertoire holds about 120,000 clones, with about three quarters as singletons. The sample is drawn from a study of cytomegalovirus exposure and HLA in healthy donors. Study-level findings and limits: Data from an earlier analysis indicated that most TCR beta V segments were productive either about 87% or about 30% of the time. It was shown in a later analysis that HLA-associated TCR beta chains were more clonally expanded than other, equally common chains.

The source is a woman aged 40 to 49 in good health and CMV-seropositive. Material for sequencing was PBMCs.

CDR3 sequence (DNA): TGCGCCAGCAGTTCTCAGGGGTCCGGCTACGAGCAGTACTTC. It codes for CASSSQGSGYEQYF. The genes are TRBV5-1 and TRBJ2-7; tentatively, D is TRBD1 (6 bases). CDR3 length equals 14 residues. Between the trimmed V and J ends, which lost 5 bases and 3 bases, there was a span of 15 bases. The germline CDR1 and CDR2 sequences are SGHRS and YFSETQ.